The 7 T cell receptor beta chains below were found in one sample sequenced in a study of CD8+CD57+ T cells in acquired aplastic anemia. Template material for TCR beta VDJ and CDR3 profiling consisted of genomic DNA. TCRdb ran MiXCR on the reads and lists one entry per CDR3 protein. The sample includes 400,000 to 500,000 distinct CDR3 sequences, 55% to 70% of them seen just once. The sample was sorted CD4+, CD8+, or CD8+CD57+ T cells (not recorded which) from PBMCs. The origin of the receptors is a human donor in good health, serving as a control.

The chain employs TRBV9 and TRBJ2-7, with 7 bases that match TRBD1. Germline assignment: CDR1 SGDLS and CDR2 YYNGEE. The trim removed 0 bases at V and 4 bases at J, leaving 4 bases unmatched. The CDR3 is 14 residues long. CDR3 amino acids: CASSVEGQRYEQYF. Written as DNA, the CDR3 is TGTGCCAGCAGCGTAGAGGGACAGAGATACGAGCAGTACTTC.

Comment on this clonotype: At one boundary the junction diverges from the germline segment, which might be a read error. The gene calls are TRBV7-2 and TRBJ1-1; D call uncertain. The germline gives CDR1 SGHTA, CDR2 FQGNSA. The CDR3 is 14 residues long. The CDR3 is CASSQERKTNEKLF. For the CDR3, the DNA is TGTGCCAGCAGCCAAGAGAGGAAAACTAATGAAAAACTGTTT. The whole variable domain, filled in from reference TRBV7-2 and TRBJ1-1, reads GAGVSQSPSNKVTEKGKDVELRCDPISGHTALYWYRQSLGQGLEFLIYFQGNSAPDKSGLPSDRFSAERTGGSVSTLTIQRTQQEDSAVYLCASSQERKTNEKLFGQGTRLTVV.

As to this clonotype: The germline gene is not matched at one end of the junction; a read error may be the cause. The genes are TRBV5-1 and TRBJ1-2; D may be TRBD1 (6 bases). Looked up from germline, CDR1 is SGHRS and CDR2 is YFSETQ. CDR3 length: 12 amino acids. The CDR3 bases are TGTGCCAGCAGCGTCCCCGCGGGGGGGCACACCTTC. This encodes CASSVPAGGHTF.

The chain links TRBV12-3 or TRBV12-4 to TRBJ1-3; the D is unclear. The CDR3 loop spans 16 amino acids. Between the trimmed V and J ends, which lost 6 bases and 0 bases, there was a span of 15 bases. The CDR3: CASSRDRASSGNTIYF. The CDR3 nucleotides read TGTGCCAGCAGCCGAGATAGGGCATCCTCTGGAAACACCATATATTTT.

The rearrangement links TRBV11-2 to TRBJ2-1; D tentatively fits TRBD1 or TRBD2 (5 bases each). The germline gives CDR1 SGHAT, CDR2 FQNNGV. This CDR3 is 17 amino acids long. Trimming left V 5 bases short and J 5 bases short, with 22 bases between. CDR3 sequence (DNA): TGTGCCAGCAGCCTGGACGGGGCCAATGGGGCCAACAATGAGCAGTTCTTC. Translating gives CASSLDGANGANNEQFF.

This clonotype appeared a single time. The chain couples TRBV5-1 to TRBJ2-1; 9 bases align to TRBD1. The end of the DNA fits TRBJ2-7 better, so the J call may be wrong. CDR1 SGHRS and CDR2 YFSETQ come from the germline V gene. There are 11 residues in the CDR3. The CDR3 nucleotides are TGCGCCAGCAGTCGGGACAGGGTGCAGTACTTC. Its protein product is CASSRDRVQYF.

This clonotype was seen a single time. The rearrangement uses TRBV7-2 and TRBJ2-7; D unclear. Looked up from germline, CDR1 is SGHTA and CDR2 is FQGNSA. V lost 4 bases and J lost 6, with 22 bases in between. The CDR3 has 16 amino acids. The CDR3 spells CASSSLRSARYTEQYF. Written as DNA, the CDR3 is TGTGCCAGCAGCTCACTCAGAAGCGCCCGCTACACCGAGCAGTACTTC.